Below, 4 T cell receptor beta chains from the same sample are listed, as sequenced in a study of identical twins. TCRdb itself ran the 5' RACE reads through MiXCR, one entry per CDR3 protein. The sample yields about 150,000 distinct CDR3 sequences, approximately 4% seen once. Material for sequencing was memory T cells sorted from blood. The origin of the receptors is a man younger than 35 in good health.

This clonotype was observed many times. The chain combines TRBV20-1 with TRBJ2-1; 8 nucleotides agree with TRBD2. The CDR3 is 13 amino acids. CDR1 is DFQATT and CDR2 is SNEGSKA in the germline V gene (reference sequence). Trimming took 5 bases from V and 8 from J; bases not matched to a gene: 8. DNA for the CDR3: TGCAGTGCTTACCTAGCGGGTCGGGATGAGCAGTTCTTC. Translated, it gives CSAYLAGRDEQFF.

In its sample, this clonotype was seen many times. The chain carries TRBV5-8 and TRBJ2-7, with D possibly being TRBD1 (6 bases). CDR1 SGHTS and CDR2 YDEGEE come from the germline V gene. The V end lost 0 bases, the J end lost 5 bases, and 12 bases lay between the germline ends. CDR3 length: 14 residues. The CDR3 is CASSLAGDIHEQYF. For the CDR3, the DNA is TGTGCCAGCAGCTTGGCCGGGGACATTCACGAGCAGTACTTC. The full variable domain, in which reference TRBV5-8 and TRBJ2-7 provide the parts outside the CDR3, is EAGVTQSPTHLIKTRGQQATLRCSPISGHTSVYWYQQALGLGLQFLLWYDEGEERNRGNFPPRFSGRQFPNYSSELNVNALELEDSALYLCASSLAGDIHEQYFGPGTRLTVT.

This clonotype has ten or more counts. CDR3 sequence (DNA): TGTGCCACCGAGGGGGGGTTCAATGAGCAGTTCTTC. This translates into CATEGGFNEQFF. The chain couples TRBV24-1 to TRBJ2-1; D is perhaps TRBD2 (7 bases). V lost 9 bases and J lost 6, with 11 bases in between. Germline V lookup: CDR1 KGHDR, CDR2 SFDVKD. CDR3 size: 12 residues.

This clonotype has a count of ten or more. The chain links TRBV10-3 to TRBJ2-7; 8 nucleotides line up with TRBD1. V lost 4 bases and J lost 1; bases outside the gene matches: 9. The CDR3 totals 16 residues. Germline CDR1 reads ENHRY; CDR2 reads SYGVKD. CDR3 loop: CAISAKGQGLSYEQYF. The CDR3 region has the DNA TGTGCCATCAGTGCCAAAGGACAGGGTCTTTCCTACGAGCAGTACTTC.